One T cell receptor (beta chain) is described in this entry. In the source study's methods: Researchers report that nucleated cell counts were estimated from reference gene primer amplification. Data came from immunoSEQ multiplex PCR; TCRdb stores just in-frame clones and leaves some out. The V and J calls and clone size are taken from that table; D and trimming were inferred from the DNA. The top ten hold approximately 15% of the sample, which has about 190,000 clones, more than 60% seen once. The CDR3 totals 13 residues. V lost 6 bases and J lost 10; bases outside the gene matches: 6. The sample originates from a study of blood T cell repertoires in COVID-19. Study-level background: Acute and convalescent COVID-19 samples came from the United States, Italy and Spain. T cells, B-cell-depleted T cells, or PBMCs supplied cDNA or gDNA.

The sequenced material came from peripheral blood. The sequence was obtained from a man aged 45-60 years who had recovered from COVID-19. J is TRBJ2-2 and V is TRBV12-3 or TRBV12-4, with TRBD1 identical over 9 bases. The CDR3 is CASSLQGAQELFF. The CDR3 DNA reads as TGTGCCAGCAGCCTACAGGGGGCGCAGGAGCTGTTTTTT.